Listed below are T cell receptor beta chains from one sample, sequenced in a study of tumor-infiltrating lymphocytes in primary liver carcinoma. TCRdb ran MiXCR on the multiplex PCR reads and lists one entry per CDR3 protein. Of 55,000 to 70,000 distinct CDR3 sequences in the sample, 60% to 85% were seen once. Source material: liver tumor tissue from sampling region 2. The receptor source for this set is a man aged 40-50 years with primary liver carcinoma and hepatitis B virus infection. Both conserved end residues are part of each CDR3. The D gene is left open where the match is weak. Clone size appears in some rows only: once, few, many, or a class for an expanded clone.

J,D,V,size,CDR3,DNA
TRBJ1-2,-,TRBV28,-,CASTPPQGVRANYGYTF,TGTGCCAGCACCCCACCCCAGGGAGTGCGAGCTAACTATGGCTACACCTTC
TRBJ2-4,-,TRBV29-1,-,CSVEKAVLAKNLQYF,TGCAGCGTTGAAAAGGCGGTTCTAGCCAAAAACCTTCAGTACTTC
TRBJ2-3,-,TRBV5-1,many,CASSPGGSTDTQYF,TGCGCCAGCAGCCCTGGGGGTAGCACAGATACGCAGTATTTT
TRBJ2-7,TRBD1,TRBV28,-,CASSLDRGRFHELYF,TGTGCCAGCAGTTTAGACAGGGGGCGCTTTCACGAGCTGTACTTC
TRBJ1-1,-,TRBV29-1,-,CSVGRGQSEAFF,TGCAGTGTTGGTCGAGGGCAGTCTGAAGCTTTCTTT
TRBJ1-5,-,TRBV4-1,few,CASSLRAGGNQPQHF,TGCGCCAGCAGCCTTCGGGCAGGGGGCAATCAGCCCCAGCATTTT
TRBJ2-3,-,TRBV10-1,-,CASNGERDTDTQYF,TGCGCCAGCAATGGGGAGCGGGACACGGATACGCAGTATTTT
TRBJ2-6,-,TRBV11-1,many,CACSWNSGANVLTF,TGTGCCTGCAGCTGGAACTCTGGGGCCAACGTCCTGACTTTC
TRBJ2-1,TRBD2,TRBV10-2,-,CASSLEREDMYDEQFF,TGCGCCAGCAGCCTTGAGCGGGAGGATATGTATGATGAGCAGTTCTTC
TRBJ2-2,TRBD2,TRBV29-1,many,CSVGTSAANTGELFF,TGCAGCGTTGGGACTAGCGCGGCGAACACCGGGGAGCTGTTTTTT
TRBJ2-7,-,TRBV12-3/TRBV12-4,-,CASSLVVGGGGQYF,TGTGCCAGCAGTTTAGTTGTCGGGGGTGGCGGGCAGTACTTC
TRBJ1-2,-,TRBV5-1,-,CASSSTNSIGYTF,TGCGCCAGCAGTTCAACTAATTCTATCGGCTACACCTTC
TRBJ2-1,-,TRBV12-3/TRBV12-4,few,CASSLGLSEFF,TGTGCCAGCAGTTTAGGACTATCGGAGTTCTTC
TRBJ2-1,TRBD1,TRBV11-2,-,CASSSGTGARDEQSF,TGTGCCAGCAGCTCCGGGACAGGGGCTAGAGACGAGCAGTCCTTC
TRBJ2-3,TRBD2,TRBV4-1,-,CASSQSIALAGATDTWYF,TGCGCCAGCAGCCAGAGCATTGCCCTAGCGGGAGCCACCGATACGTGGTATTTT
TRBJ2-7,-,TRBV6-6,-,CASSSSLEVSYEQYF,TGTGCCAGTAGTTCCAGCCTGGAGGTCTCCTACGAGCAGTACTTC
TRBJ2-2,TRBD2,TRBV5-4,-,CDSSAGLGANTGELFF,TGTGACAGCAGCGCGGGACTAGGGGCGAACACCGGGGAGCTGTTTTTT
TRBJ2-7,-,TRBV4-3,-,CASSQDLSRSYEQCF,TGCGCCAGCAGCCAAGATTTATCCCGCTCATACGAGCAGTGCTTC
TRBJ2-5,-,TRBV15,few,CATSRERPVVWGETQYF,TGTGCCACCAGCAGAGAACGGCCGGTAGTGTGGGGAGAGACCCAGTACTTC
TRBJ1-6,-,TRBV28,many,CASSTGPSYNSPLHF,TGTGCCAGCAGTACAGGGCCCTCCTATAATTCACCCCTCCACTTT
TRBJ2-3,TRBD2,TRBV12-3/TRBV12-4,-,CASSAELAGGTGTQYF,TGTGCCAGCAGTGCAGAACTAGCGGGAGGGACAGGTACGCAGTATTTT
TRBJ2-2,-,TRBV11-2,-,CAISLGTGNTGELFF,TGTGCCATCAGCTTAGGGACGGGTAACACCGGGGAGCTGTTTTTT
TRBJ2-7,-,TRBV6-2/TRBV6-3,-,CASCSWREGDLSYEQYF,TGTGCCAGCTGTAGCTGGAGGGAAGGAGATCTCTCCTACGAGCAGTACTTC
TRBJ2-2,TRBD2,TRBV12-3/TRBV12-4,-,CASSPPGLVVNTWELFF,TGTGCCAGCAGTCCCCCGGGACTAGTCGTGAACACATGGGAGCTGTTTTTT
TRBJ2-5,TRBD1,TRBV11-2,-,CTSGLTAGGSGETRYF,TGTACCAGCGGCTTAACAGCAGGGGGCTCGGGGGAGACCCGGTACTTC
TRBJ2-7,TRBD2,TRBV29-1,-,CIVTSGTSGGPYEQYF,TGCATCGTCACCAGCGGGACTAGCGGGGGCCCCTACGAGCAGTACTTC